These 32 T cell receptor beta chains share one sample of origin, sequenced in a study of cytomegalovirus exposure and HLA in healthy donors. It was with 60 Vbeta and 13 Jbeta primers that the PCR ran. Some clones are missing from TCRdb's copy, which holds only in-frame ones; the method was immunoSEQ multiplex PCR. This sample's table reports under 75,000 clones. The source material was PBMCs. These receptors originate from a female donor in good health and CMV-seropositive.

The chain recombines TRBV6-4 with TRBJ2-2; D gene ambiguous. V lost 2 bases and J 8 bases, leaving 6 bases between the germline ends. The CDR3 consists of 12 residues. Germline CDR1 reads MRHNA; CDR2 reads SNTAGT. In nucleotides, the CDR3 is TGTGCCAGCAGTGACGAGGCAGGGGAGCTGTTTTTT. Translation: CASSDEAGELFF.

The V gene is TRBV5-1, the J gene TRBJ2-1; 11 positions match TRBD1. V lost 3 bases to trimming and J lost 4 bases; unmatched junction nucleotides: 6. The CDR3 runs 16 residues. Per germline, CDR1 SGHRS and CDR2 YFSETQ. The DNA for the CDR3 is TGCGCCAGCAGCTCACCGGGACAGGGGGTTTACAATGAGCAGTTCTTC. Protein product: CASSSPGQGVYNEQFF.

The rearrangement links TRBV27 to TRBJ1-1, with a weak D call TRBD1 (6 bases). V dropped 6 bases and J dropped 2 bases, with 10 bases sitting between them. Germline V gene lookup returns CDR1 MNHEY and CDR2 SMNVEV (reference sequence). The CDR3 has 13 residues. The DNA of the CDR3 is TGTGCCAGCAGAGGGGGTCTTAACACTGAAGCTTTCTTT. Protein: CASRGGLNTEAFF.

The CDR3 DNA reads as TGTGCCATCAGGACAGGCTCCTACGAGCAGTACTTC. Translating it yields CAIRTGSYEQYF. The chain links TRBV10-3 to TRBJ2-7, with D possibly TRBD1 on 6 matching bases. The CDR3 extends over 12 amino acids. The V gene lost 6 bases and the J gene lost 0 bases, with 6 bases spanning the gap. Germline V CDR1 and CDR2: ENHRY, SYGVKD.

The rearrangement joins TRBV5-1 to TRBJ2-5, with D possibly being TRBD1 (6 bases). The CDR3 consists of 15 residues. The germline CDR1 and CDR2 sequences are SGHRS and YFSETQ. V was pared by 4 bases and J by 2 bases, with 15 bases between. The DNA of the CDR3 is TGCGCCAGCAGCCTACTTCAGGGGTCACAAGAGACCCAGTACTTC. Translation: CASSLLQGSQETQYF.

This chain joins TRBV4-1 and TRBJ2-7, with D perhaps TRBD2 (6 bases). Germline CDR1 reads MGHRA; CDR2 reads YSYEKL. With 2 bases removed from V and 4 bases from J, the gap between germline ends came to 12 bases. This CDR3 spans 14 amino acids. The CDR3 bases are TGCGCCAGCAGCCAAAATACCGGGACTTACGAGCAGTACTTC. Its translation is CASSQNTGTYEQYF.

This chain links TRBV18 with TRBJ1-1, with D unresolved. Trimming stripped 2 bases from V and 2 bases from J, with 12 bases between. The CDR3 contains 15 residues. In germline, CDR1 is KGHSH, CDR2 LQKENI. The CDR3 sequence: CASSPTESLNTEAFF. CDR3 sequence (DNA): TGTGCCAGCTCACCAACGGAGTCACTTAACACTGAAGCTTTCTTT.

The chain joins TRBV11-2 to TRBJ1-6; D unresolved. Trimming removed 4 bases at V and 0 bases at J, with 19 bases between. Germline V gene lookup returns CDR1 SGHAT and CDR2 FQNNGV. CDR3 size: 19 residues. The CDR3 sequence is CASSSQLTTEGSYNSPLHF. CDR3 sequence (DNA): TGTGCCAGCAGCTCACAACTAACGACCGAGGGCTCCTATAATTCACCCCTCCACTTT.

The rearrangement uses TRBV19 and TRBJ2-1; tentatively, D is TRBD2 (7 bases). V dropped 5 bases and J dropped 0 bases, with 14 bases sitting between them. This CDR3 has 16 residues. Germline CDR1 is LNHDA and CDR2 is SQIVND (reference sequence). The CDR3 bases are TGTGCCAGTAGTTTACGCGGGGGCACCTCCTACAATGAGCAGTTCTTC. This gives the protein CASSLRGGTSYNEQFF.

As DNA, the CDR3 is TGTGCCAGCAGTGAAGGGACAACCGACACAGATACGCAGTATTTT. This codes for CASSEGTTDTDTQYF. The chain links TRBV6-1 to TRBJ2-3, with D perhaps TRBD1 (5 bases). Germline-derived CDR1 and CDR2 are MNHNS and SASEGT. This CDR3 contains 15 residues. V lost 1 base, J lost 2 bases, and 10 bases lay in between.

This chain connects TRBV2 to TRBJ1-2, with 9 bases identical to TRBD1. There are 14 residues in the CDR3. Per germline, CDR1 SNHLY and CDR2 FYNNEI. J gave up 8 bases and V 7 bases, and 11 bases lay outside the gene matches. The CDR3 DNA is TGTGCCAGCAACTACAACAGGGGGCGGGAAGGCTACACCTTC. Encoded protein: CASNYNRGREGYTF.

The chain couples TRBV11-2 to TRBJ2-3; tentative D call: TRBD1 (6 bases). V shed 2 bases and J shed 14 bases, with 20 bases lying between them. The CDR3 spans 14 residues. From germline, CDR1 is SGHAT and CDR2 FQNNGV. The CDR3 sequence: CASSLFLGGAPPYF. In DNA form, the CDR3 reads TGTGCCAGCAGCTTATTTCTTGGGGGCGCCCCCCCGTATTTT.

V is TRBV14 and J is TRBJ2-3; possibly TRBD1 for D (5 bases). V gave up 4 bases and J gave up 4 bases, with 15 bases separating them. The CDR3 covers 15 residues. The germline V gene has CDR1 SGHDN and CDR2 FVKESK. In nucleotides, the CDR3 is TGTGCCAGCAGCCCCAGGGCGGCGGTCGCAGATACGCAGTATTTT. Protein product: CASSPRAAVADTQYF.

This chain joins TRBV2 and TRBJ2-7; 7 bases align to TRBD1. The germline CDR1 and CDR2 sequences are SNHLY and FYNNEI. This CDR3 region has 14 residues. Germline trimming cut 2 bases from V and 2 bases from J; bases unmatched to any gene: 3. The CDR3 loop is CASSEPGQPYEQYF. The CDR3 DNA sequence: TGTGCCAGCAGTGAACCGGGACAGCCCTACGAGCAGTACTTC.

This chain joins TRBV6-6 and TRBJ1-2, with 10 positions matching TRBD1. Germline CDR1 MNHNY, CDR2 SVGAGI (reference sequence). The CDR3 is 15 amino acids. The J segment lost 3 bases and the V segment lost 1 base, leaving 2 bases of the junction unmatched. DNA for the CDR3: TGTGCCAGCAGTTACTTTGGACAGGGGGACTATGGCTACACCTTC. Its protein product is CASSYFGQGDYGYTF.

The CDR3 DNA follows: TGTGCCAGCACCCCGGGGTCGAACACTGAAGCTTTCTTT. Translation: CASTPGSNTEAFF. This chain uses TRBV11-2 with TRBJ1-1; D remains unclear. V was pared by 7 bases and J by 1 base, with 10 bases between. CDR3 length equals 13 residues. The germline CDR1 and CDR2 sequences are SGHAT and FQNNGV.

The V gene is TRBV4-1, the J gene TRBJ1-3, with D perhaps TRBD1 (6 bases). CDR1 and CDR2 from the germline V gene are MGHRA and YSYEKL. The CDR3 length is 16 residues. V shed 6 bases and J shed 1 base, with 16 bases lying between them. As DNA, the CDR3 is TGCGCCAGCAGACAAATAGGACAGATTTCTGGAAACACCATATATTTT. This translates into CASRQIGQISGNTIYF.

As for this clone: The sample has other DNA sequences that encode this CDR3 too. V usage is TRBV7-9 and J usage is TRBJ1-2; D unresolved. Germline values: CDR1 SEHNR, CDR2 FQNEAQ (reference sequence). The CDR3 length is 15 residues. V was pared by 0 bases and J by 2 bases, with 10 bases between. The CDR3 DNA reads as TGTGCCAGCAGCTTAGCGGGCCTCGCCAACTATGGCTACACCTTC. This codes for CASSLAGLANYGYTF.

This chain connects TRBV7-3 to TRBJ2-1; possibly TRBD2 for D (5 bases). Germline loops: CDR1 SGHTA, CDR2 FQGTGA. Trimming removed 5 bases at V and 7 bases at J, with 9 bases between. The CDR3 is 12 amino acids. CDR3 nucleotides: TGTGCCAGCAGCGGGAGTGGTAATGAGCAGTTCTTC. Its translation is CASSGSGNEQFF.

The rearrangement uses TRBV1 and TRBJ2-2; no DNA check was done on the table's D call, TRBD2. TRBV1 is described as a pseudogene. The length of the CDR3 is 15 residues. The CDR3 nucleotides read TGCACCAGCAGCTTCCGGAGGGCGAACACCGGGGAGCTGTTTTTT. It translates to CTSSFRRANTGELFF.

The chain has TRBV9 and TRBJ2-2; 7 bases match TRBD2. With V trimmed by 3 bases and J by 1 base, 3 bases remained unmatched. This CDR3 contains 15 residues. CDR1 and CDR2 (germline): SGDLS, YYNGEE. The CDR3 bases are TGTGCCAGCAGCGCCCCGGGGGGGAACACCGGGGAGCTGTTTTTT. This encodes CASSAPGGNTGELFF.

This chain joins TRBV28 and TRBJ2-3; TRBD2 might be the D (6 bases). CDR1 and CDR2 from the germline V gene are MDHEN and SYDVKM. The CDR3 sequence is 11 residues long. V dropped 7 bases and J dropped 5 bases, with 7 bases sitting between them. DNA for the CDR3: TGTGCCAGCACGGGGGAAGATACGCAGTATTTT. Protein product: CASTGEDTQYF.

V is TRBV6-5 and J is TRBJ2-7; possibly TRBD1 for D (5 bases). Germline V lookup: CDR1 MNHEY, CDR2 SVGAGI. Trimming took 6 bases from V and 2 from J, leaving 14 bases between them. CDR3 size: 14 residues. The CDR3 is CASRAWTDTYEQYF. The CDR3 bases are TGTGCCAGCAGGGCCTGGACGGACACCTACGAGCAGTACTTC.

V and J are TRBV9 and TRBJ1-1; unclear D gene. Germline CDR1 SGDLS, CDR2 YYNGEE. The CDR3 totals 15 residues. The V end lost 0 bases, the J end lost 5 bases, and 14 bases lay between the germline ends. The CDR3 region has the DNA TGTGCCAGCAGCGTAGGCAGTGGAGTCGCGACTGAAGCTTTCTTT. This codes for CASSVGSGVATEAFF. The entire variable domain, with the rest obtained from reference TRBV9 and TRBJ1-1, is as follows: DSGVTQTPKHLITATGQRVTLRCSPRSGDLSVYWYQQSLDQGLQFLIQYYNGEERAKGNILERFSAQQFPDLHSELNLSSLELGDSALYFCASSVGSGVATEAFFGQGTRLTVV.

The chain joins TRBV30 to TRBJ1-2; D call uncertain. Germline V gene data show CDR1 as GTSNPN and CDR2 as SVGIG (reference sequence). There are 13 residues in the CDR3. V gave up 3 bases and J gave up 7 bases, with 15 bases separating them. For the CDR3, the DNA is TGTGCCTGGAGCCCTGAGGCTGGGTCTGGCTACACCTTC. Translating gives CAWSPEAGSGYTF.

The chain uses TRBV28 and TRBJ1-2, with 8 bases fitting TRBD1. The trim removed 6 bases at V and 5 bases at J, leaving 5 bases unmatched. The germline V gene encodes CDR1 MDHEN and CDR2 SYDVKM. CDR3 length equals 13 residues. As DNA, the CDR3 is TGTGCCAGCAGCCCTACAGGGGGTTATGGCTACACCTTC. This translates into CASSPTGGYGYTF.

J is TRBJ2-1 and V is TRBV7-9; D remains ambiguous. V lost 1 base, J lost 6 bases, and 7 bases lay in between. Looked up from germline, CDR1 is SEHNR and CDR2 is FQNEAQ (reference sequence). The CDR3 consists of 13 residues. The CDR3 loop reads CASSLGSSNEQFF. CDR3 sequence (DNA): TGTGCCAGCAGCTTAGGGTCTAGCAATGAGCAGTTCTTC.

The rearrangement joins TRBV4-3 to TRBJ1-1; D might be TRBD1 (5 bases). This CDR3 comprises 15 residues. The germline CDR1 and CDR2 sequences are LGHNA and YSLEER. With 2 bases removed from V and 1 base from J, the gap between germline ends came to 11 bases. The CDR3 sequence is CASSQSLGQNTEAFF. In DNA, the CDR3 is TGCGCCAGCAGCCAATCCCTAGGACAGAACACTGAAGCTTTCTTT.

The genes are TRBV4-1 and TRBJ2-3; perhaps TRBD1 as D (7 bases). Looked up from germline, CDR1 is MGHRA and CDR2 is YSYEKL. This CDR3 region has 14 residues. V lost 0 bases, J lost 12 bases, and 16 bases lay in between. CDR3: CASSQEEGRTGQYF. The CDR3 DNA follows: TGCGCCAGCAGCCAAGAGGAGGGTAGGACAGGACAGTATTTT.

The rearrangement joins TRBV28 to TRBJ1-1; D remains ambiguous. The V end lost 7 bases, the J end lost 10 bases, and 13 bases lay between the germline ends. Germline V lookup: CDR1 MDHEN, CDR2 SYDVKM. The CDR3 runs 11 residues. CDR3 sequence reads: CASTRHPRAFF. In DNA form, the CDR3 reads TGTGCCAGCACCCGACATCCCCGAGCTTTCTTT.

The genes are TRBV29-1 and TRBJ1-1; 8 nucleotides align to TRBD1. This CDR3 region has 12 residues. V shed 7 bases and J 4 bases; nucleotides not matched to a gene: 5. Germline CDR1 is SQVTM and CDR2 is ANQGSEA. CDR3 DNA: TGCAGCGGTAATACAGGGGGCACTGAAGCTTTCTTT. Its translation is CSGNTGGTEAFF.

This chain joins TRBV5-6 and TRBJ2-5; 9 bases align to TRBD1. The CDR3 extends over 13 amino acids. The ends lost 3 bases at V and 10 bases at J; junction bases unmatched: 7. Germline V gene sequence: CDR1 SGHDT, CDR2 YYEEEE. CDR3 in amino acids: CASSWGGTGNQYF. DNA of the CDR3: TGTGCCAGCAGCTGGGGTGGGACAGGGAACCAGTACTTC.